The clone carrying this TCR beta chain was seen at least ten times. This specimen belongs to a study of T-cell reconstitution after alpha-beta-depleted transplantation in children. The CDR3 is 13 residues long. V trimming: 6 bases; J trimming: 6 bases; junction bases outside the gene matches: 5. Germline lookup yields CDR1 SGHAT and CDR2 FQNNGV. Unique molecular identifiers were used to barcode this TCRbeta library. TCRdb independently ran MiXCR on the PCR reads; one entry per CDR3 protein. Among approximately 400,000 distinct CDR3 sequences listed, roughly 11% were seen once. The sequenced sample was PBMCs from the stem cell graft donor, obtained from the stem cell graft. The chain is built from TRBV11-2 and TRBJ1-1; TRBD1 agrees at 9 bases. This TCR was recovered from a human donor who donated a stem cell graft to a child with acute myeloid leukemia. The CDR3 region is CASRGQGRSEAFF. The CDR3 DNA is TGTGCCAGCAGGGGACAGGGAAGATCTGAAGCTTTCTTT.